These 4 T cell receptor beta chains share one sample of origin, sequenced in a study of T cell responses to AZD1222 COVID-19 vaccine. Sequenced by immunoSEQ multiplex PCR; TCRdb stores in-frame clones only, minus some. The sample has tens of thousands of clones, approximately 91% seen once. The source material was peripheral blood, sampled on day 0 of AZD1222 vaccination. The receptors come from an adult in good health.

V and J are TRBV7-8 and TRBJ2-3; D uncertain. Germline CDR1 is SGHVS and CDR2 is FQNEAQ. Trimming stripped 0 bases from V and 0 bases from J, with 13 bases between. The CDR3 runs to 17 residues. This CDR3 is CASSLALTSTSTDTQYF. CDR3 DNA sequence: TGTGCCAGCAGCTTAGCCCTGACTTCGACTAGCACAGATACGCAGTATTTT. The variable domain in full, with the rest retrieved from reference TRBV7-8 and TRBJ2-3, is GAGVSQSPRYKVAKRGQDVALRCDPISGHVSLFWYQQALGQGPEFLTYFQNEAQLDKSGLPSDRFFAERPEGSVSTLKIQRTQQEDSAVYLCASSLALTSTSTDTQYFGPGTRLTVL.

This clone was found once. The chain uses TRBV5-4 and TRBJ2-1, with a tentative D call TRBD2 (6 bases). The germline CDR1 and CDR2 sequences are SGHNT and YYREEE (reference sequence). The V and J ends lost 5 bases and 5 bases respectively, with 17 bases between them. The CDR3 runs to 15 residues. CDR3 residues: CASSLWGEQNNEQFF. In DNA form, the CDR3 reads TGTGCCAGCAGTCTATGGGGGGAGCAGAACAATGAGCAGTTCTTC.

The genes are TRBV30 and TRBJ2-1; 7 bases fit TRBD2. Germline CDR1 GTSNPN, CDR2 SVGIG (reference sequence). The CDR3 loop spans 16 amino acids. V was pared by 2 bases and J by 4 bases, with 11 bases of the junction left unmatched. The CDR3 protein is CAWSIRYGREYNEQFF. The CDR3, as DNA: TGTGCCTGGAGTATACGGTATGGGAGGGAGTACAATGAGCAGTTCTTC.

The CDR3 bases are TGTGCCAGCAGTGCCCGACAGGGCAGGGAGACCCAGTACTTC. This encodes CASSARQGRETQYF. This chain links TRBV25-1 with TRBJ2-5, with TRBD1 matching 7 bases. Losses at the gene ends were 4 bases for V and 5 bases for J; bases not matched to a gene: 7. Germline CDR1 and CDR2: MGHDK and SYGVNS. The CDR3 has 14 residues. The full variable domain, completed using reference TRBV25-1 and TRBJ2-5, is EADIYQTPRYLVIGTGKKITLECSQTMGHDKMYWYQQDPGMELHLIHYSYGVNSTEKGDLSSESTVSRIRTEHFPLTLESARPSHTSQYLCASSARQGRETQYFGPGTRLLVL.